A selection of T cell receptor beta chains follows, all from one sample in a study of CD8+CD57+ T cells in acquired aplastic anemia. One entry per CDR3 protein results from TCRdb running MiXCR on the reads. The repertoire consists of approximately 170,000 distinct CDR3 sequences, with 54% occurring once and the leading ten covering 16%. Material for sequencing was sorted CD4+, CD8+, or CD8+CD57+ T cells (not recorded which) from PBMCs. These receptors all stem from a human donor in good health, serving as a control. Both conserved end residues are trimmed from each CDR3. Size tells how often a clone was seen (once, few, many) or the class of an expanded clone, and some rows leave it out.

V gene	clone size	J gene	CDR3 protein
TRBV29-1	.	TRBJ2-7	SDYTGTSGGAMQD
TRBV18	few	TRBJ2-5	ASSPTGDPKVTQY
TRBV4-1	many	TRBJ2-2	ASSPRDSQTGELF
TRBV19	.	TRBJ1-2	ASKREGSTLRPYGYT
TRBV7-3	once	TRBJ1-6	ASSLRGRQGENNSPLH
TRBV24-1	few	TRBJ1-2	ATSDGGYGYT
TRBV5-1	.	TRBJ1-1	ASSLGRSEAF
TRBV7-8	.	TRBJ2-1	ASSEEGGAEQF
TRBV28	many	TRBJ2-3	ASSFPGTSADTQY
TRBV9	.	TRBJ1-6	ASSPAGGSDNSPLH
TRBV10-3	.	TRBJ1-6	AISDYRGGNSPLH
TRBV2	.	TRBJ2-2	ASTSIRYGNTGELF
TRBV10-3	.	TRBJ1-2	AISEPQGAYGYT
TRBV11-2	many	TRBJ2-7	ASSLSRGPQYEQY
TRBV6-6	.	TRBJ2-3	AISDDERGGLTDTQY
TRBV20-1	.	TRBJ2-7	SARAGRELHEQY
TRBV20-1	.	TRBJ2-3	SASKPVGGEANTQY
TRBV7-8	many	TRBJ2-2	ASSLPLGDSLNTGELF
TRBV6-4	once	TRBJ2-1	ASSPGLGRWNEQF
TRBV15	.	TRBJ1-6	ATGQGDNSPFH
TRBV20-1	.	TRBJ1-1	SATYTEAF
TRBV7-9	.	TRBJ2-5	ASSTWTGAALETQY
TRBV7-6	.	TRBJ2-3	ASSLITTSGISTDTQY
TRBV2	.	TRBJ2-3	ASSGDPPLSTDTQY
TRBV28	.	TRBJ1-5	ASSPRTGGNQPQH
TRBV27	.	TRBJ2-7	ASSSWGPGQDPLAPFYEQY
TRBV7-2	.	TRBJ1-2	ASSAKGGSYGYT
TRBV29-1	.	TRBJ2-5	SVEDLRGQETQY
TRBV10-1	.	TRBJ2-7	ASSESKGAYEQY
TRBV5-6	.	TRBJ1-2	ASNFNRTEINYGYT
TRBV14	.	TRBJ2-1	ASKRIAGNEQF
TRBV7-2	many	TRBJ1-6	ASSLGGGNPRNSPLH
TRBV5-8	many	TRBJ1-1	ASSWGGQGNTEAF
TRBV20-1	.	TRBJ2-1	SAPTSGGAYNEQF
TRBV7-2	.	TRBJ1-1	ASSLVGLGQMNTEAF
TRBV7-2	many	TRBJ1-5	ASSPSYSNQPQH
TRBV19	.	TRBJ2-1	ASSIGWGVEQF
TRBV25-1	.	TRBJ2-1	ASSEGGTSSYNEQF
TRBV19	.	TRBJ1-5	ASSIRLGLNQPQH
TRBV6-6	.	TRBJ2-3	ASSYGREPDTQY
TRBV7-3	many	TRBJ2-5	ASSPEGGRGETQY
TRBV20-1	few	TRBJ2-5	SARGTGGQETQY
TRBV19	.	TRBJ1-5	ASSSDASNQPQH
TRBV7-8	once	TRBJ2-7	ASSLRDKSASGGYEQY
TRBV9	.	TRBJ2-3	ASSLRWGGDSGDTQY
TRBV19	once	TRBJ1-2	ATSWVANYGYT
TRBV3-1	many	TRBJ2-3	ASSPSTGAQY
TRBV25-1	once	TRBJ1-6	ASSERGNYNSPLH
TRBV6-5	many	TRBJ1-6	ASSYSGGVNSPLH